Presented here are 23 T cell receptor beta chains from one specimen sequenced in a study of OX40 agonist ivuxolimab in advanced cancers. Some clones are missing from TCRdb's copy, which holds only in-frame ones; the method was immunoSEQ multiplex PCR. This table holds fewer than 85,000 clones, roughly 84% found once. The material sequenced was CD4+ or CD8+ T cells sorted from blood, taken in a trial of the OX40 agonist ivuxolimab. Receptor source: an adult with an advanced solid tumor such as melanoma, head and neck, liver or kidney cancer.

The chain couples TRBV19 to TRBJ2-1; unclear D gene. The V end was cut by 5 bases, the J end by 6 bases, with 5 bases between. The CDR3 consists of 11 residues. The germline gives CDR1 LNHDA, CDR2 SQIVND (reference sequence). The CDR3 DNA reads as TGTGCCAGTAGTCCTGGCAATGAGCAGTTCTTC. Its translation is CASSPGNEQFF.

DNA for the CDR3: TGTGCCAGCAGCGTAACGAAAGGGGCCCAAGAGACCCAGTACTTC. It translates to CASSVTKGAQETQYF. The V and J genes are TRBV9 and TRBJ2-5, with TRBD1 as a possible D gene (5 bases). CDR3 length: 15 amino acids. Germline V gene sequence: CDR1 SGDLS, CDR2 YYNGEE. The V gene lost 1 base and the J gene lost 1 base, with 11 bases spanning the gap.

The chain employs TRBV10-3 and TRBJ2-1; D is unclear. Germline V lookup: CDR1 ENHRY, CDR2 SYGVKD. CDR3 length equals 13 residues. Trimming cost V 4 bases and J 5 bases, with 9 bases left between them. The CDR3 coding sequence is TGTGCCATCAGTGCACCGTGGGACAATGAGCAGTTCTTC. Its protein is CAISAPWDNEQFF.

This chain joins TRBV7-2 and TRBJ2-3, with 8 bases matching TRBD2. V shed 7 bases, J shed 6 bases, and the junction held 21 bases outside the gene matches. CDR1 and CDR2 (germline): SGHTA, FQGNSA. The CDR3 totals 18 residues. The CDR3 loop is CASTQKLAGGRGGDTQYF. The DNA of the CDR3 is TGTGCCAGCACCCAAAAACTTGCGGGAGGCCGGGGGGGGGATACGCAGTATTTT.

DNA of the CDR3: TGTGCCAGCAGCCACAGGACAGGGGCGGGCCAGCCCCAGCATTTT. Translated, it gives CASSHRTGAGQPQHF. V usage is TRBV7-6 and J usage is TRBJ1-5; 9 bases align to TRBD1. The CDR3 runs to 15 residues. The germline gives CDR1 SGHVS, CDR2 FNYEAQ. V lost 5 bases to trimming and J lost 7 bases; unmatched junction nucleotides: 9.

The chain joins TRBV4-3 to TRBJ1-4; no reliable D call. The germline CDR1 and CDR2 sequences are LGHNA and YSLEER. This CDR3 has 14 amino acids. Trimming cost V 0 bases and J 8 bases, with 10 bases left between them. The chain's CDR3 is CASSQEPAREKLFF. CDR3 in DNA: TGCGCCAGCAGCCAAGAGCCAGCTAGGGAAAAACTGTTTTTT.

This clone has only one observation. The chain links TRBV30 to TRBJ2-2; maybe TRBD2 (5 bases). The CDR3 has 16 residues. The ends were cut back, 3 bases at V and 0 bases at J, with 14 bases in the middle. Germline assignment: CDR1 GTSNPN and CDR2 SVGIG (reference sequence). DNA for the CDR3: TGTGCCTGGAGAGGATTTGGAGGCGCGAACACCGGGGAGCTGTTTTTT. Protein sequence: CAWRGFGGANTGELFF.

This sequence joins TRBV6-6 and TRBJ2-1; 7 nucleotides line up with TRBD2. This CDR3 spans 13 amino acids. V was clipped by 2 bases and J by 8 bases; unmatched bases: 3. In germline, CDR1 is MNHNY, CDR2 SVGAGI (reference sequence). The CDR3 DNA reads TGTGCCAGCAGTTACAGGGGAGGGTATGAGCAGTTCTTC. It translates to CASSYRGGYEQFF.

The chain uses TRBV9 and TRBJ2-1, with TRBD2 matching over 7 bases. The CDR3 is 14 amino acids. Germline V gives CDR1 SGDLS, CDR2 YYNGEE. J gave up 7 bases and V 0 bases, and 4 bases lay outside the gene matches. CDR3 sequence reads: CASSVVGGGNEQFF. The CDR3 DNA reads TGTGCCAGCAGCGTAGTGGGGGGAGGGAATGAGCAGTTCTTC.

The chain recombines TRBV4-1 with TRBJ1-6; D call uncertain. Trimming stripped 2 bases from V and 10 bases from J, with 18 bases between. CDR1 and CDR2 (germline): MGHRA, YSYEKL. The CDR3 has 16 residues. CDR3 sequence reads: CASSQPSKVRGSPLHF. The CDR3 nucleotides read TGCGCCAGCAGCCAACCCTCTAAAGTTCGGGGATCACCCCTCCACTTT.

J is TRBJ1-2 and V is TRBV28, with D perhaps TRBD1 (5 bases). The CDR3 runs 17 residues. The germline V gene encodes CDR1 MDHEN and CDR2 SYDVKM. The germline V and J ends were trimmed by 5 bases and 3 bases, with 22 bases remaining between them. Here the CDR3 reads CASSLRDREILDYGYTF. The CDR3 DNA is TGTGCCAGCAGTCTTCGGGACCGCGAGATCTTAGACTATGGCTACACCTTC.

CDR3 DNA: TGTGCCAGCAGCCTGGCGGACGGGTGGCGACTGTTTTTT. It specifies CASSLADGWRLFF. The chain employs TRBV7-9 and TRBJ1-4, with D unresolved. Germline V CDR1 and CDR2: SEHNR, FQNEAQ (reference sequence). The CDR3 runs 13 residues. Trimming removed 5 bases at V and 13 bases at J, with 17 bases between.

The CDR3 nucleotides are TGTGCCACCAGCAGAGAGGGTTTTGCCTACGAGCAGTACTTC. It codes for CATSREGFAYEQYF. V and J are TRBV15 and TRBJ2-7, with D unresolved. Germline V lookup: CDR1 LNHNV, CDR2 YYDKDF (reference sequence). Trimming shortened V by 0 bases and J by 2 bases, and 8 bases separated the two germline ends. The CDR3 totals 14 residues.

The rearrangement links TRBV5-1 to TRBJ2-1; no clear D gene. The CDR3 spans 15 residues. The V end was cut by 0 bases, the J end by 2 bases, with 9 bases between. CDR1 is SGHRS and CDR2 is YFSETQ in the germline V gene. The CDR3 sequence: CASSLGLITYNEQFF. The DNA for the CDR3 is TGCGCCAGCAGCTTGGGGCTTATCACCTACAATGAGCAGTTCTTC.

This clone is a singleton in its sample. The chain employs TRBV6-6 and TRBJ2-3, with 11 bases aligning to TRBD2. CDR3 length: 16 amino acids. CDR1 is MNHNY, CDR2 SVGAGI, per germline (reference sequence). The V segment lost 4 bases and the J segment 3 bases; nucleotides outside the gene matches: 6. CDR3 region: CASSLPTSGSTDTQYF. CDR3 DNA: TGTGCCAGCAGTTTACCTACTAGCGGGAGTACAGATACGCAGTATTTT.

V and J are TRBV7-2 and TRBJ1-4; no reliable D call. The length of the CDR3 is 17 residues. Germline CDR1 is SGHTA and CDR2 is FQGNSA. V lost 7 bases, J lost 2 bases, and 20 bases lay in between. The CDR3: CASTARGLGWTNEKLFF. The DNA for the CDR3 is TGTGCCAGCACGGCACGGGGATTAGGCTGGACTAATGAAAAACTGTTTTTT. Drawing the rest from reference TRBV7-2 and TRBJ1-4, the complete variable domain is GAGVSQSPSNKVTEKGKDVELRCDPISGHTALYWYRQSLGQGLEFLIYFQGNSAPDKSGLPSDRFSAERTGGSVSTLTIQRTQQEDSAVYLCASTARGLGWTNEKLFFGSGTQLSVL.

The chain combines TRBV6-1 with TRBJ2-7; D unclear. V lost 5 bases and J 8 bases, leaving 13 bases between the germline ends. The CDR3 runs 12 residues. Germline V CDR1 and CDR2: MNHNS, SASEGT. The CDR3 sequence is CASSTAHLKQYF. The CDR3 bases are TGTGCCAGCAGTACGGCTCATCTTAAGCAGTACTTC.

The genes are TRBV7-3 and TRBJ1-1, with D tentatively TRBD1 (6 bases). The CDR3 has 13 amino acids. V was shortened by 1 base and J by 3 bases, with 6 bases between the two germline ends. Germline CDR1 SGHTA, CDR2 FQGTGA. CDR3 residues: CASSLNRDTEAFF. The DNA of the CDR3 is TGTGCCAGCAGCTTAAACAGGGACACTGAAGCTTTCTTT.

This clone was seen only once. The rearrangement uses TRBV9 and TRBJ2-2, with 8 bases that match TRBD1. V lost 0 bases to trimming and J lost 7 bases; unmatched junction nucleotides: 8. The germline V gene encodes CDR1 SGDLS and CDR2 YYNGEE. The CDR3 extends over 16 amino acids. The CDR3 region has the DNA TGTGCCAGCAGCGTAGACCCTTCAGGGGGCCACGGGGAGCTGTTTTTT. It yields the protein CASSVDPSGGHGELFF.

The gene calls are TRBV7-9 and TRBJ2-7; D uncertain. The V and J ends lost 5 bases and 12 bases respectively, with 20 bases between them. The CDR3 consists of 13 residues. Per germline, CDR1 SEHNR and CDR2 FQNEAQ (reference sequence). CDR3 nucleotide sequence: TGTGCCAGCAGCATAACGGCACCCTCGAGCCTGTACTTC. Its protein product is CASSITAPSSLYF.

With respect to this clone: Mismatch with germline at one junction end may stem from a read error. The chain joins TRBV6-1 to TRBJ2-1; TRBD2 matches at 15 bases. Germline V gene sequence: CDR1 MNHNS, CDR2 SASEGT. The CDR3 has 15 amino acids. The CDR3: CASSEHSGTSGGIVF. CDR3 DNA sequence: TGTGCCAGCAGTGAACATAGCGGGACTAGCGGGGGGATAGTCTTC.

V and J are TRBV6-5 and TRBJ2-5, with D tentatively TRBD1 (6 bases). This CDR3 contains 14 residues. Germline V gives CDR1 MNHEY, CDR2 SVGAGI. The ends were cut back, 6 bases at V and 3 bases at J, with 14 bases in the middle. The CDR3 reads CASSPFRDKETQYF. CDR3 DNA sequence: TGTGCCAGCAGCCCCTTCCGGGACAAAGAGACCCAGTACTTC.

Here the CDR3 reads CASSLGQGKTSTDTQYF. The DNA of the CDR3 is TGCGCCAGCAGCTTGGGGCAGGGAAAGACTAGCACAGATACGCAGTATTTT. The chain uses TRBV5-1 and TRBJ2-3; D may be TRBD1 (5 bases). The V end was cut by 0 bases, the J end by 0 bases, with 14 bases between. CDR3 size: 17 residues. Per germline, CDR1 SGHRS and CDR2 YFSETQ. Full variable domain (outside the CDR3, taken from reference TRBV5-1 and TRBJ2-3): KAGVTQTPRYLIKTRGQQVTLSCSPISGHRSVSWYQQTPGQGLQFLFEYFSETQRNKGNFPGRFSGRQFSNSRSEMNVSTLELGDSALYLCASSLGQGKTSTDTQYFGPGTRLTVL.